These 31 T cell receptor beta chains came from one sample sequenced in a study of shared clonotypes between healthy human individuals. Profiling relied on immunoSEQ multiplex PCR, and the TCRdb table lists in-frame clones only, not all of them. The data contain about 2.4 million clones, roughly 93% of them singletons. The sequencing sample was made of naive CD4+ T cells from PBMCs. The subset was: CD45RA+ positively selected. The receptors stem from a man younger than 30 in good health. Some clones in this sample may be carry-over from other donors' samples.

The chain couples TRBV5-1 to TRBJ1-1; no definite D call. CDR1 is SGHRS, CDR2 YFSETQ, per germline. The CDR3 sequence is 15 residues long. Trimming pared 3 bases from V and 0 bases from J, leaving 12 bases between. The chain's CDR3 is CASSSTTDMNTEAFF. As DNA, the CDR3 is TGCGCCAGCAGCTCGACGACGGATATGAACACTGAAGCTTTCTTT. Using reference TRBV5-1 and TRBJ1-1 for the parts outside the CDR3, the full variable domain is KAGVTQTPRYLIKTRGQQVTLSCSPISGHRSVSWYQQTPGQGLQFLFEYFSETQRNKGNFPGRFSGRQFSNSRSEMNVSTLELGDSALYLCASSSTTDMNTEAFFGQGTRLTVV.

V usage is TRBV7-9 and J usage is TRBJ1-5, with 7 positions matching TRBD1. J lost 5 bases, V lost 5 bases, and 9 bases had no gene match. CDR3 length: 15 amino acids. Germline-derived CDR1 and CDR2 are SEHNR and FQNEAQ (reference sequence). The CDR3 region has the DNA TGTGCCAGCAGCCGGGACAGCGGTCGGGATCAGCCCCAGCATTTT. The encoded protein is CASSRDSGRDQPQHF.

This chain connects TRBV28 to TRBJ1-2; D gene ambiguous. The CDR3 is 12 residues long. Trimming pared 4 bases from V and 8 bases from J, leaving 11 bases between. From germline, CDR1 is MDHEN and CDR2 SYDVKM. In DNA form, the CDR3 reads TGTGCCAGCAGTTCCTTCTCCGGGGGCTACACCTTC. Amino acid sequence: CASSSFSGGYTF.

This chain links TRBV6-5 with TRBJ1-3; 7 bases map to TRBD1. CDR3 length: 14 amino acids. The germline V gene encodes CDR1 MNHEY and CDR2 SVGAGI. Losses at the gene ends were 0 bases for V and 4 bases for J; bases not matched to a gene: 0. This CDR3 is CASSYSRGGNTIYF. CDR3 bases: TGTGCCAGCAGTTACTCCAGGGGGGGAAACACCATATATTTT.

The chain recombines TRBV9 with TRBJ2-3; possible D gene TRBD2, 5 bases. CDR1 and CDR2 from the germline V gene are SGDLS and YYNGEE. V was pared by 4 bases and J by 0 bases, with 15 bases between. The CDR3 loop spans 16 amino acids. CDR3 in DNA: TGTGCCAGCAGCTCCTGGGAGCGCGGGAGCACAGATACGCAGTATTTT. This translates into CASSSWERGSTDTQYF. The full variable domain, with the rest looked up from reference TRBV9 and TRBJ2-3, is DSGVTQTPKHLITATGQRVTLRCSPRSGDLSVYWYQQSLDQGLQFLIQYYNGEERAKGNILERFSAQQFPDLHSELNLSSLELGDSALYFCASSSWERGSTDTQYFGPGTRLTVL.

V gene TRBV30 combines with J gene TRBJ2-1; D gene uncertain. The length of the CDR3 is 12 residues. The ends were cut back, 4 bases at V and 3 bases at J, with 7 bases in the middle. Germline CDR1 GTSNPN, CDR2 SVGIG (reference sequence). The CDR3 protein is CAWTFRYNEQFF. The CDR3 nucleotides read TGTGCCTGGACCTTTCGCTACAATGAGCAGTTCTTC.

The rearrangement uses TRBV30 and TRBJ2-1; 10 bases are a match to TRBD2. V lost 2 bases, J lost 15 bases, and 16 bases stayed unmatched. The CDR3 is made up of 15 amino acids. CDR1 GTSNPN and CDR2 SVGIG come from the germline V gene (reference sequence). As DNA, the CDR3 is TGTGCCTGGAGTCCTACACAGGGACTAGCGACGGCCCCGTTCTTC. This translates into CAWSPTQGLATAPFF.

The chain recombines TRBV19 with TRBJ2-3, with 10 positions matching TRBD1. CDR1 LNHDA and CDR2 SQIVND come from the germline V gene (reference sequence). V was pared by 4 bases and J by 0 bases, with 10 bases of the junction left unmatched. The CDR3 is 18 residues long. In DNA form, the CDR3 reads TGTGCCAGTAGTACTCCTAGACCGGGACAGGGGAGCACAGATACGCAGTATTTT. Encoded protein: CASSTPRPGQGSTDTQYF.

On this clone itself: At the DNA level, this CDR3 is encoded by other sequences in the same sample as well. CDR3: CASSVTGGTDTQYF. The CDR3 nucleotides read TGTGCCAGCAGTGTCACAGGTGGCACAGATACGCAGTATTTT. This chain links TRBV6-1 with TRBJ2-3; perhaps TRBD1 as D (5 bases). The CDR3 totals 14 residues. Germline CDR1 is MNHNS and CDR2 is SASEGT. V lost 4 bases to trimming and J lost 1 base, with 9 bases between them.

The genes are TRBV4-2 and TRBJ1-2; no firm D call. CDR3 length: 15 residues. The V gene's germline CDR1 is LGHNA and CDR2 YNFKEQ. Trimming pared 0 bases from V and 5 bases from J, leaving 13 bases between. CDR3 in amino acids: CASSQERTPDYGYTF. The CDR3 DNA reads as TGTGCCAGCAGCCAAGAAAGAACTCCGGATTATGGCTACACCTTC.

CDR3 bases: TGCGCCAGTACCGAGGGGGTAGGGAGGGAGCAGTACTTC. It translates to CASTEGVGREQYF. The V and J genes are TRBV10-2 and TRBJ2-7; D might be TRBD1 or TRBD2, each matching 6 bases. The germline V gene has CDR1 WSHSY and CDR2 SAAADI. The CDR3 is 13 amino acids. V was clipped by 9 bases and J by 7 bases, with 19 bases between them.

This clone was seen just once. The CDR3 DNA sequence: TGTGCCATCAGGGGAGCCGGGACTAGCGGGAGGGAGGATGAGCAGTTCTTC. Amino acids: CAIRGAGTSGREDEQFF. The rearrangement uses TRBV10-3 and TRBJ2-1; 16 bases align to TRBD2. Per germline, CDR1 ENHRY and CDR2 SYGVKD. The V segment lost 6 bases and the J segment 8 bases; nucleotides outside the gene matches: 10. The CDR3 is 17 amino acids.

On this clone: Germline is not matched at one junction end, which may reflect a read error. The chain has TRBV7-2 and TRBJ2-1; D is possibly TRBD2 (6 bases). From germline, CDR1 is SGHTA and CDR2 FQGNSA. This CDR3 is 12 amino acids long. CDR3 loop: CASSLGGVVRVF. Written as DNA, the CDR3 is TGTGCCAGCAGCCTTGGAGGGGTAGTTAGGGTCTTC.

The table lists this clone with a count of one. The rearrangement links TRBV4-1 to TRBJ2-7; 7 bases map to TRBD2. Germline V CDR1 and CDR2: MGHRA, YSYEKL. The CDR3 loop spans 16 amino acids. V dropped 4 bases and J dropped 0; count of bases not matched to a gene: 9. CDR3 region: CASSLTLAAVSYEQYF. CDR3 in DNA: TGCGCCAGCAGCCTGACCCTAGCGGCGGTCTCCTACGAGCAGTACTTC.

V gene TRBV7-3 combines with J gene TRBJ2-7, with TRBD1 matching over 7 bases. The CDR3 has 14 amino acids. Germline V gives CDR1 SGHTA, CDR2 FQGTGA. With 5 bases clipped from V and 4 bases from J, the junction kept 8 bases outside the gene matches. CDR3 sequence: CASSRGQESYEQYF. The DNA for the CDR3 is TGTGCCAGCAGCCGCGGACAGGAGAGTTACGAGCAGTACTTC.

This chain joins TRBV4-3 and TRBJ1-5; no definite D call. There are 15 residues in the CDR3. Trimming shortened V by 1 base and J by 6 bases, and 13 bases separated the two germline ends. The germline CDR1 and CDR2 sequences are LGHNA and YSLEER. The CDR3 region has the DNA TGCGCCAGCAGCCAAGTAGTGAATCCGGGTCAGCCCCAGCATTTT. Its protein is CASSQVVNPGQPQHF.

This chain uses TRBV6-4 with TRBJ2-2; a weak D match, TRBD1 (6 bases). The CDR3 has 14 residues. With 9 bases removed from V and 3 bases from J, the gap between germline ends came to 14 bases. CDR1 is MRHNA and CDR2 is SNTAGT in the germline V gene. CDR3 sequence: CASQQGRYTGELFF. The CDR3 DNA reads TGTGCCAGTCAACAGGGACGTTACACCGGGGAGCTGTTTTTT.

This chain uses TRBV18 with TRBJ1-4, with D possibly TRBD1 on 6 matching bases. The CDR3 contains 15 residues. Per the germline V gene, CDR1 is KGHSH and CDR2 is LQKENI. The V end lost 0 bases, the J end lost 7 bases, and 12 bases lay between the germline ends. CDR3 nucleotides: TGTGCCAGCTCACCACCTTCACAGGGAACTGAAAAACTGTTTTTT. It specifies CASSPPSQGTEKLFF. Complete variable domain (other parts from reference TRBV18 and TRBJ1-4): NAGVMQNPRHLVRRRGQEARLRCSPMKGHSHVYWYRQLPEEGLKFMVYLQKENIIDESGMPKERFSAEFPKEGPSILRIQQVVRGDSAAYFCASSPPSQGTEKLFFGSGTQLSVL.

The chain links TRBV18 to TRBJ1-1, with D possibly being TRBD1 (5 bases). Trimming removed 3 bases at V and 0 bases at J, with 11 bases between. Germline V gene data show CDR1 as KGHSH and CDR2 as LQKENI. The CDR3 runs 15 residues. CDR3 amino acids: CASSPRVGVNTEAFF. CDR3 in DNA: TGTGCCAGCTCACCTCGTGTGGGGGTGAACACTGAAGCTTTCTTT. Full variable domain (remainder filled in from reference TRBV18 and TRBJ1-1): NAGVMQNPRHLVRRRGQEARLRCSPMKGHSHVYWYRQLPEEGLKFMVYLQKENIIDESGMPKERFSAEFPKEGPSILRIQQVVRGDSAAYFCASSPRVGVNTEAFFGQGTRLTVV.

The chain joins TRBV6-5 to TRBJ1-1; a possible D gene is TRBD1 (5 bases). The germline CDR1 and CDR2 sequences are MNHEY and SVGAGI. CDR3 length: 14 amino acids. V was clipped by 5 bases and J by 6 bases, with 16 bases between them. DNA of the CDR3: TGTGCCAGCAGTCGAGACAGAGCAAATCCTGAAGCTTTCTTT. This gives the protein CASSRDRANPEAFF.

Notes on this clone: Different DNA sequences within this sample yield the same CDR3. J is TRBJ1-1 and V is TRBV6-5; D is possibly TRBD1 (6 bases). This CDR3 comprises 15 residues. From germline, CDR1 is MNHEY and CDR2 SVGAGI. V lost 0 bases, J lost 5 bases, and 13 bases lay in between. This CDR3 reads CASSYSGGLGTEAFF. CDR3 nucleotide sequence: TGTGCCAGCAGTTACTCCGGGGGGCTGGGAACTGAAGCTTTCTTT.

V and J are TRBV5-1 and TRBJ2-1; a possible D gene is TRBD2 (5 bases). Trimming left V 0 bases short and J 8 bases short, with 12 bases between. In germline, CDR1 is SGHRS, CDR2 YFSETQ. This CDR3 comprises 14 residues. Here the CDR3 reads CASSLDSGRDEQFF. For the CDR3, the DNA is TGCGCCAGCAGCTTGGATTCGGGAAGGGATGAGCAGTTCTTC.

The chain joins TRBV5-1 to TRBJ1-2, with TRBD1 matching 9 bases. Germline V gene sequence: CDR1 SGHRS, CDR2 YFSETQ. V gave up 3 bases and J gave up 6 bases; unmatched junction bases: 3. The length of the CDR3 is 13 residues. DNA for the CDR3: TGCGCCAGCAGCTCCCGGGACAGGGATGGCTACACCTTC. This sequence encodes CASSSRDRDGYTF.

CDR3 loop: CASSGGGGSYNEQFF. In nucleotides, the CDR3 is TGCGCCAGCAGTGGGGGGGGCGGCTCCTACAATGAGCAGTTCTTC. The V gene is TRBV10-1, the J gene TRBJ2-1, with D possibly matching TRBD2 (7 bases). Deletions cut 4 bases from V and 0 bases from J, with 10 bases between. The CDR3 spans 15 residues. Looked up from germline, CDR1 is WNHNN and CDR2 is SYGVQD (reference sequence).

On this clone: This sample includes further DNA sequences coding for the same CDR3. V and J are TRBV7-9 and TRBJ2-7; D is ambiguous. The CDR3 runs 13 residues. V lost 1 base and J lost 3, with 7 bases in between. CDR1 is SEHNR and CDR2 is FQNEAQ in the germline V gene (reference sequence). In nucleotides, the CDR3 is TGTGCCAGCAGCTTAGGGGGTGGCTACGAGCAGTACTTC. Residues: CASSLGGGYEQYF. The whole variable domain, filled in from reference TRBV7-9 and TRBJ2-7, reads DTGVSQNPRHKITKRGQNVTFRCDPISEHNRLYWYRQTLGQGPEFLTYFQNEAQLEKSRLLSDRFSAERPKGSFSTLEIQRTEQGDSAMYLCASSLGGGYEQYFGPGTRLTVT.

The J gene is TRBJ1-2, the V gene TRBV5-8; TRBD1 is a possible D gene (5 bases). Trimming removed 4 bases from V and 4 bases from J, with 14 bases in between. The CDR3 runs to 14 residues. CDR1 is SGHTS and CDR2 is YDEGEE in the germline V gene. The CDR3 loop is CASSTRAGRYGYTF. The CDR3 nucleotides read TGTGCCAGCAGCACCCGGGCGGGGCGCTATGGCTACACCTTC.

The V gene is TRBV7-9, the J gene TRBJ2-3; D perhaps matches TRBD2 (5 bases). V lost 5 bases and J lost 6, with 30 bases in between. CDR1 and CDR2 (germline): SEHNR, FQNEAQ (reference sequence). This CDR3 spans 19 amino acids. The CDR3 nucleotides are TGTGCCAGCAGCCCCCTTCCGGGCCTCGACGGAGGACCCCAGGATACGCAGTATTTT. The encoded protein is CASSPLPGLDGGPQDTQYF.

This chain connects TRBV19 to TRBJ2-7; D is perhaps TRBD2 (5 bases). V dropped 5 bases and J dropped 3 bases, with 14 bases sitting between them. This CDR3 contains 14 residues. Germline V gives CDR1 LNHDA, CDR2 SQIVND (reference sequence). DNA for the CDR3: TGTGCCAGTAGTGTCGTCACGGGAAACTACGAGCAGTACTTC. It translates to CASSVVTGNYEQYF.

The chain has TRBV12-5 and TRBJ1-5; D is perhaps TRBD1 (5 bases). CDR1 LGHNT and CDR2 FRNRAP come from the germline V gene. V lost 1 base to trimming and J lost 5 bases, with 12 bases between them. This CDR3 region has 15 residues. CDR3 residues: CASGLGQGWDQPQHF. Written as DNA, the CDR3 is TGTGCTAGTGGTTTGGGGCAGGGATGGGATCAGCCCCAGCATTTT.

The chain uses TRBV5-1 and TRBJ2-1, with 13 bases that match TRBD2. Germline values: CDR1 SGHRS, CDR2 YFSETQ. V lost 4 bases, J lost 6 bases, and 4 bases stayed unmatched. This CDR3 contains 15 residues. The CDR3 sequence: CASSPTSGRSNEQFF. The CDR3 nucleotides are TGCGCCAGCAGCCCGACTAGCGGGAGGTCCAATGAGCAGTTCTTC.

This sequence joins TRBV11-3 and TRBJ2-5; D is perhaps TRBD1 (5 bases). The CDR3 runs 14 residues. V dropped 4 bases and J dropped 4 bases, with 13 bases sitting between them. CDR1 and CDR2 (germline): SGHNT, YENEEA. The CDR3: CASSSRAGSETQYF. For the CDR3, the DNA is TGTGCCAGCAGCTCACGCGCAGGGTCAGAGACCCAGTACTTC.